This T cell receptor (beta chain) was recovered during a study of T cell repertoires in cytomegalovirus infection. On the study more broadly: Selection of CMV epitopes for the study included recently identified HLA-C-restricted and well-studied HLA-B-restricted ones. Study observations and caveats: CMV-specific TCR beta clonotypes restricted by HLA-C were the ones dominating the ex vivo response. Cumulative public TCR beta family frequency identified CMV carriers with the relevant HLA.

One entry per CDR3 protein results from TCRdb running MiXCR on the reads. The table lists 570,000 or so distinct CDR3 sequences, almost 40% of them singletons. Of note for this clonotype: Its target is unknown.

V was trimmed by 5 bases and J by 0 bases, leaving 14 bases between them. The CDR3 contains 17 residues. This TCR was sampled from a human donor in good health (CMV status not recorded). Some clones in this sample may be carry-over from other donors' samples. The chain has TRBV12-3 or TRBV12-4 and TRBJ1-6; tentative D call: TRBD1 (5 bases). The sample here was cultured PBMCs, taken from culture after CMV antigen stimulation. The CDR3 DNA sequence: TGTGCCAGCAGTCGGGGCCAACTAAGCTCCTATAATTCACCCCTCCACTTT. Protein sequence: CASSRGQLSSYNSPLHF.